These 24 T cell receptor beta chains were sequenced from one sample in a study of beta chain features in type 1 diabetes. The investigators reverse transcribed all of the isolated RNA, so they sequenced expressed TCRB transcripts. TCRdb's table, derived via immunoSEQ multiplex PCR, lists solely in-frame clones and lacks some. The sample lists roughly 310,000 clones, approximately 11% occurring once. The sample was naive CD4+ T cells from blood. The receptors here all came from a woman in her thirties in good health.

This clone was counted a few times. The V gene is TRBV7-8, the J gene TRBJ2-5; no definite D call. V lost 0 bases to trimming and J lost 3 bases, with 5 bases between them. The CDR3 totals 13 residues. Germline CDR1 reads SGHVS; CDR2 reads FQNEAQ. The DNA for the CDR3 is TGTGCCAGCAGCTTAGCGGCAGAAGAGACCCAGTACTTC. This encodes CASSLAAEETQYF.

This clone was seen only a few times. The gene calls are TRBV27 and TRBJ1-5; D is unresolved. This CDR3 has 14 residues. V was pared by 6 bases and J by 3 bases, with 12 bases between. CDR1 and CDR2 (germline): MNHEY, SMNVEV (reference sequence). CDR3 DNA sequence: TGTGCCAGCAGAGCGGGCGGAAACAATCAGCCCCAGCATTTT. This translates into CASRAGGNNQPQHF.

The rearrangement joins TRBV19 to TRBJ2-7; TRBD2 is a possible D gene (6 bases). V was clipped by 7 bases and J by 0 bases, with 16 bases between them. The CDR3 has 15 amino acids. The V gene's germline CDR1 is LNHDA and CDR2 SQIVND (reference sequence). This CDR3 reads CASTLGPGDSYEQYF. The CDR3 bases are TGTGCCAGTACGCTCGGGCCGGGGGACTCCTACGAGCAGTACTTC.

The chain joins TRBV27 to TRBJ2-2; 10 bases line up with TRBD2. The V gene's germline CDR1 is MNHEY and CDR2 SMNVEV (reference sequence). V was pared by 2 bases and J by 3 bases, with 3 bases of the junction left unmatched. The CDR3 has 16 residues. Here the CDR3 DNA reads TGTGCCAGCAGTTTACTAGCGGGAGTAGACACCGGGGAGCTGTTTTTT. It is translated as CASSLLAGVDTGELFF.

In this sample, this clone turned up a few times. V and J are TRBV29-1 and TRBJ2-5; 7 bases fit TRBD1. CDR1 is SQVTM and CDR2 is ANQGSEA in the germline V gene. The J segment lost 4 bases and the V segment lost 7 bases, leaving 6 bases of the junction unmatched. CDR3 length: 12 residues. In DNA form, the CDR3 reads TGCAGCGGTGACAGGGTGGGAGAGACCCAGTACTTC. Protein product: CSGDRVGETQYF.

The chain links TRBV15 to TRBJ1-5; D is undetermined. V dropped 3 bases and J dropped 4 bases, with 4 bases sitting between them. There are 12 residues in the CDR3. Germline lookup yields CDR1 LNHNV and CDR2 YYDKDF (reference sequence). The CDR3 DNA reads TGTGCCACCAGCAGTAGTAATCAGCCCCAGCATTTT. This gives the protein CATSSSNQPQHF.

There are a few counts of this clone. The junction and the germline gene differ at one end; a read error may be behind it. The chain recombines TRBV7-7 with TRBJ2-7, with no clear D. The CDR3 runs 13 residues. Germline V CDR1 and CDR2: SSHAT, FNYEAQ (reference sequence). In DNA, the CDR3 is TGTGCTAGCAGCTTCGGTCAATCCTACGAGCAGTACTTC. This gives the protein CASSFGQSYEQYF.

CDR3 sequence reads: CASSPWREGKETQYF. CDR3 nucleotide sequence: TGTGCCAGCAGCCCCTGGCGGGAGGGGAAAGAGACCCAGTACTTC. This chain joins TRBV7-2 and TRBJ2-5, with TRBD2 identical over 9 bases. V gave up 5 bases and J gave up 3 bases; unmatched junction bases: 7. This CDR3 spans 15 amino acids. CDR1 is SGHTA and CDR2 is FQGNSA in the germline V gene.

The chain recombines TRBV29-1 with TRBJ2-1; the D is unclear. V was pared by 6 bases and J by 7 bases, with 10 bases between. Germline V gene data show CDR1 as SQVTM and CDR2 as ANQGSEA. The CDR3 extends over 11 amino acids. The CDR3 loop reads CSVRAGNEQFF. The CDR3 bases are TGCAGCGTCCGTGCAGGAAATGAGCAGTTCTTC.

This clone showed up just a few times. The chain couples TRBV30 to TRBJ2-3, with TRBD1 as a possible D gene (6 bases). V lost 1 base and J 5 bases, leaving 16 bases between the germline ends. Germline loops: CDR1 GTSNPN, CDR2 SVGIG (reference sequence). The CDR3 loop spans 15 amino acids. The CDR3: CAWSGTEPRGDTQYF. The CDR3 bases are TGTGCCTGGAGTGGTACGGAGCCCAGGGGAGATACGCAGTATTTT. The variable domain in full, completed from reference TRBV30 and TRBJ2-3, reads SQTIHQWPATLVQPVGSPLSLECTVEGTSNPNLYWYRQAAGRGLQLLFYSVGIGQISSEVPQNLSASRPQDRQFILSSKKLLLSDSGFYLCAWSGTEPRGDTQYFGPGTRLTVL.

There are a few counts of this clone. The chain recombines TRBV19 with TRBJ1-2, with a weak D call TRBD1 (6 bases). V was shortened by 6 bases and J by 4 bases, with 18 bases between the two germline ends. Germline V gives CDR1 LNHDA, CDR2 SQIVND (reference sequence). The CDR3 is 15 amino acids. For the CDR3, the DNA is TGTGCCAGTAGGGAAGCGGACAGAGTTTCCTATGGCTACACCTTC. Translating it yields CASREADRVSYGYTF.

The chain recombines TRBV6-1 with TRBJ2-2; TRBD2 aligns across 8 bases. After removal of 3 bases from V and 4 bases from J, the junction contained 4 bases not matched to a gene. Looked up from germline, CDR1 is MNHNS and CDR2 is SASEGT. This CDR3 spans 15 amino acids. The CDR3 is CASSEGLAGTGELFF. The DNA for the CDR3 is TGTGCCAGCAGTGAGGGGCTAGCGGGCACCGGGGAGCTGTTTTTT.

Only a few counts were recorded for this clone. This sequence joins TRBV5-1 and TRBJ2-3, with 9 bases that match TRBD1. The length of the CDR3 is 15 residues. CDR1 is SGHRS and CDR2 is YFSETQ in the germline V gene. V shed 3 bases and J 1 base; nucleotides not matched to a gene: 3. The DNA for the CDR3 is TGCGCCAGCAGCTGGGGGACAGGGCGCACAGATACGCAGTATTTT. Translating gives CASSWGTGRTDTQYF. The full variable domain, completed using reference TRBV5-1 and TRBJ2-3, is KAGVTQTPRYLIKTRGQQVTLSCSPISGHRSVSWYQQTPGQGLQFLFEYFSETQRNKGNFPGRFSGRQFSNSRSEMNVSTLELGDSALYLCASSWGTGRTDTQYFGPGTRLTVL.

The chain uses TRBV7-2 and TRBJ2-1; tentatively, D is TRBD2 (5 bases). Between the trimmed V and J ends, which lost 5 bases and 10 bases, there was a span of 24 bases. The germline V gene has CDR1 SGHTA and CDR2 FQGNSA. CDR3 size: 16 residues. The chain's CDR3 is CASSPPWLASFPEQFF. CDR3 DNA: TGTGCCAGCAGCCCCCCGTGGCTAGCTTCCTTTCCCGAGCAGTTCTTC.

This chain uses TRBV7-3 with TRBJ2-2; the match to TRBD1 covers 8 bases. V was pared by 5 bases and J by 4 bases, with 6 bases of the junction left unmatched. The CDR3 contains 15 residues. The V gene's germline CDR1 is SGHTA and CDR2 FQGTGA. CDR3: CASSIGQGLTGELFF. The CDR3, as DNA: TGTGCCAGCAGCATTGGACAGGGCCTCACCGGGGAGCTGTTTTTT.

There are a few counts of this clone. CDR3 nucleotide sequence: TGCAGCGTGGCCGATCGGGGGACGTCCTTCGAGACCCAGTACTTC. Translating gives CSVADRGTSFETQYF. The rearrangement links TRBV29-1 to TRBJ2-5; tentatively, D is TRBD2 (6 bases). Trimming took 6 bases from V and 5 from J, leaving 22 bases between them. The CDR3 covers 15 residues. CDR1 is SQVTM and CDR2 is ANQGSEA in the germline V gene.

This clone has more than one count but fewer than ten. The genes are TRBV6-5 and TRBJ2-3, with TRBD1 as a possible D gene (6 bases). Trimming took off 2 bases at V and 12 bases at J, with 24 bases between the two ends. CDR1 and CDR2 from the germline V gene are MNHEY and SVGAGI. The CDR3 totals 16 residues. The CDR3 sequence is CASSYDYRDTGPSQYF. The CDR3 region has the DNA TGTGCCAGCAGTTACGATTACCGGGACACTGGCCCTAGCCAGTATTTT.

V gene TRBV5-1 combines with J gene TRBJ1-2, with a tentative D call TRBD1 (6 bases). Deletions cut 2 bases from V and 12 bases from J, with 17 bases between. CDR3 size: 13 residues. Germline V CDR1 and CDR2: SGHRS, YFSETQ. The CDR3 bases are TGCGCCAGCAGCTTTGAACAGGGTACACAGCACACCTTC. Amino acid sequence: CASSFEQGTQHTF.

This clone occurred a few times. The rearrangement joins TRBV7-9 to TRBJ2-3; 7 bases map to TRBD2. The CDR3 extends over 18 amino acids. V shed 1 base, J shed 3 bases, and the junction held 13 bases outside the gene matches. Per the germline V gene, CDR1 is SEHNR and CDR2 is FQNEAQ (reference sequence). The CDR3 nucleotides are TGTGCCAGCAGCTTAGGCGTATGGCGGGAGCGAGGAACAGATACGCAGTATTTT. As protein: CASSLGVWRERGTDTQYF.

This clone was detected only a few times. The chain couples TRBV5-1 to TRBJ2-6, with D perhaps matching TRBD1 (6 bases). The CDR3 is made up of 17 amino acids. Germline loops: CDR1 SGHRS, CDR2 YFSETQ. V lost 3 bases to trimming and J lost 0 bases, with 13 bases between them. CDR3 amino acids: CASSSGTPSSGANVLTF. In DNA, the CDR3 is TGCGCCAGCAGCTCTGGGACACCTAGCTCTGGGGCCAACGTCCTGACTTTC. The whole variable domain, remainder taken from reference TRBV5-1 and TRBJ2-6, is KAGVTQTPRYLIKTRGQQVTLSCSPISGHRSVSWYQQTPGQGLQFLFEYFSETQRNKGNFPGRFSGRQFSNSRSEMNVSTLELGDSALYLCASSSGTPSSGANVLTFGAGSRLTVL.

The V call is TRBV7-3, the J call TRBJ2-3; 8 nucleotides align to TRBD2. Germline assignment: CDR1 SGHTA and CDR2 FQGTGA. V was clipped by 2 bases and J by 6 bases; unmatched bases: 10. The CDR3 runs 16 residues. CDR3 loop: CASSLRFAGGGDTQYF. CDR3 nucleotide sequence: TGTGCCAGCAGCTTACGGTTCGCGGGAGGAGGTGATACGCAGTATTTT.

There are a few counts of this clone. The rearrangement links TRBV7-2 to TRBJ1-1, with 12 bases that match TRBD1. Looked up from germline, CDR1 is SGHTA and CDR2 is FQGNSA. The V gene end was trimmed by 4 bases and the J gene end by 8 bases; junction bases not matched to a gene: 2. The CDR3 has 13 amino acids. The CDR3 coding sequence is TGTGCCAGCAGCTGGGACAGGGGGCGCGAAGCTTTCTTT. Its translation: CASSWDRGREAFF.

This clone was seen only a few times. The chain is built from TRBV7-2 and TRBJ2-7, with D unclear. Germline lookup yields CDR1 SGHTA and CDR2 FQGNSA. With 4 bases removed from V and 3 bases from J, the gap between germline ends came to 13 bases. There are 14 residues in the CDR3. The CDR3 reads CASSSRRYDYEQYF. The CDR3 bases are TGTGCCAGCAGCTCGCGGCGTTATGACTACGAGCAGTACTTC.

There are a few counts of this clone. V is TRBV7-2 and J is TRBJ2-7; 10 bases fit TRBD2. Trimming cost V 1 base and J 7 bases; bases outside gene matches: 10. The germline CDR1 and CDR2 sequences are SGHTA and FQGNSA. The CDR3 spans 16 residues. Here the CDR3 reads CASSLDGAGGPREQYF. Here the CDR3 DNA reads TGTGCCAGCAGCTTAGACGGAGCGGGAGGGCCAAGAGAGCAGTACTTC.